These 27 T cell receptor beta chains came from one sample sequenced in a study of T cells in Graves' hyperthyroidism and ophthalmopathy. From RNA transcripts, TCR beta CDR3 regions were amplified. The HTBI set primed first-round TCR CDR3 RT-PCR. TCRdb independently ran MiXCR on the multiplex PCR reads; one entry per CDR3 protein. The table includes 500,000 to 650,000 distinct CDR3 sequences, 14% detected once. What was sequenced was blood. The receptors shown here come from a middle-aged woman with Graves' hyperthyroidism.

CDR3 DNA sequence: TGTGCCAGCAGCTCCCGAGGCGGGGAGCTGTTTTTT. Amino acids: CASSSRGGELFF. This sequence joins TRBV9 and TRBJ2-2; D gene uncertain. With 4 bases removed from V and 7 bases from J, the gap between germline ends came to 8 bases. This CDR3 is 12 amino acids long. Per the germline V gene, CDR1 is SGDLS and CDR2 is YYNGEE.

This clonotype was seen repeatedly, ten times or more. The gene calls are TRBV30 and TRBJ2-3, with 9 positions matching TRBD1. The trim removed 2 bases at V and 6 bases at J, leaving 9 bases unmatched. Germline CDR1 and CDR2: GTSNPN and SVGIG (reference sequence). This CDR3 comprises 15 residues. CDR3 region: CAWSLGTGMRDTQYF. The CDR3 coding sequence is TGTGCCTGGAGTCTCGGGACAGGGATGAGGGATACGCAGTATTTT.

The rearrangement uses TRBV7-2 and TRBJ2-7, with 9 bases lining up with TRBD1. CDR3 length equals 14 residues. J lost 5 bases, V lost 5 bases, and 7 bases had no gene match. Germline CDR1 and CDR2: SGHTA and FQGNSA. CDR3 bases: TGTGCCAGCAGCATACAGGGGGCGGGGGACGAGCAGTACTTC. It codes for CASSIQGAGDEQYF.

J is TRBJ1-5 and V is TRBV20-1; D is undetermined. V gave up 5 bases and J gave up 2 bases, with 10 bases separating them. The germline gives CDR1 DFQATT, CDR2 SNEGSKA (reference sequence). The CDR3 runs to 13 residues. CDR3 nucleotide sequence: TGCAGTGCTCAGGACCGGGGCAATCAGCCCCAGCATTTT. Translating it yields CSAQDRGNQPQHF.

This clonotype has a count of ten or more. The chain employs TRBV30 and TRBJ2-5; possible D gene TRBD2, 5 bases. Germline CDR1 and CDR2: GTSNPN and SVGIG (reference sequence). V dropped 7 bases and J dropped 1 base, with 16 bases sitting between them. This CDR3 comprises 14 residues. CDR3 bases: TGTGCCTTCCTAGTAAGCGGCTTCCAAGAGACCCAGTACTTC. It codes for CAFLVSGFQETQYF.

This chain connects TRBV27 to TRBJ1-2; D perhaps matches TRBD1 (6 bases). CDR3 length: 14 residues. Germline lookup yields CDR1 MNHEY and CDR2 SMNVEV (reference sequence). Trimming left V 11 bases short and J 5 bases short, with 21 bases between. CDR3 DNA: TGTGCCGTCAGGTCGGGGGGCCCTTTTTATGGCTACACCTTC. Its translation: CAVRSGGPFYGYTF.

This clonotype was counted ten times or more. V usage is TRBV2 and J usage is TRBJ2-5; perhaps TRBD1 as D (6 bases). Germline CDR1 reads SNHLY; CDR2 reads FYNNEI. This CDR3 has 12 residues. With 3 bases removed from V and 4 bases from J, the gap between germline ends came to 6 bases. The CDR3 nucleotides read TGTGCCAGCAGTGAGACAGGAGAGACCCAGTACTTC. Its protein product is CASSETGETQYF.

The J gene is TRBJ2-1, the V gene TRBV19; 9 bases map to TRBD2. The V and J ends lost 1 base and 3 bases, in that order; junction bases with no gene match: 4. The CDR3 has 16 amino acids. Germline V lookup: CDR1 LNHDA, CDR2 SQIVND (reference sequence). The CDR3 bases are TGTGCCAGTAGTATAGGTCCTAGCGGGATCTACAATGAGCAGTTCTTC. Translation gives CASSIGPSGIYNEQFF.

This clonotype was seen once. This could be a read error, since a much larger clone is one nucleotide away. The chain employs TRBV20-1 and TRBJ2-3; weak D call: TRBD2 (6 bases). The CDR3 runs to 12 residues. CDR1 and CDR2 (germline): DFQATT, SNEGSKA (reference sequence). Written as DNA, the CDR3 is TGCAATGCTAATATAGCGGCAGATACGCAGTATTTT. Amino acid sequence: CNANIAADTQYF.

This clonotype has more than one count but fewer than ten. The chain uses TRBV27 and TRBJ2-1; 11 nucleotides align to TRBD2. This CDR3 has 17 residues. Germline V gene sequence: CDR1 MNHEY, CDR2 SMNVEV (reference sequence). V lost 4 bases to trimming and J lost 0 bases; unmatched junction nucleotides: 5. The CDR3 loop reads CASSSLGLAGSYNEQFF. The CDR3 nucleotides are TGTGCCAGCAGTTCGCTTGGACTAGCGGGCTCCTACAATGAGCAGTTCTTC.

The chain recombines TRBV18 with TRBJ2-1, with 8 bases fitting TRBD2. The CDR3 extends over 20 amino acids. Germline CDR1 is KGHSH and CDR2 is LQKENI. The V and J ends lost 2 bases and 0 bases, in that order; junction bases with no gene match: 15. CDR3 DNA: TGTGCCAGCTCACCAGGGGGGACTAGTCTAAGAGAGGGCTCCTACAATGAGCAGTTCTTC. Translated, it gives CASSPGGTSLREGSYNEQFF.

This clonotype was seen repeatedly, ten times or more. The CDR3 protein is CASSGRTGRQGEQFF. DNA for the CDR3: TGTGCCAGCAGTGGCAGGACAGGCCGGCAGGGTGAGCAGTTCTTC. This chain connects TRBV6-1 to TRBJ2-1; TRBD1 aligns across 7 bases. V gave up 4 bases and J gave up 9 bases; unmatched junction bases: 12. The CDR3 consists of 15 residues. Germline V gene sequence: CDR1 MNHNS, CDR2 SASEGT.

In this sample, this clonotype turned up many times. The CDR3 sequence is CSVFRQRNYEQYF. Written as DNA, the CDR3 is TGCAGCGTTTTTCGACAGAGGAACTACGAGCAGTACTTC. The chain is built from TRBV29-1 and TRBJ2-7, with a weak D call TRBD1 (5 bases). V was clipped by 5 bases and J by 3 bases, with 14 bases between them. The length of the CDR3 is 13 residues. Looked up from germline, CDR1 is SQVTM and CDR2 is ANQGSEA.

Ten or more counts support this clonotype. The genes are TRBV5-1 and TRBJ2-1; the match to TRBD2 covers 10 bases. Losses at the gene ends were 0 bases for V and 3 bases for J; bases not matched to a gene: 3. Germline V gives CDR1 SGHRS, CDR2 YFSETQ. This CDR3 is 16 amino acids long. The CDR3 loop reads CASSLEPSGGYNEQFF. CDR3 nucleotide sequence: TGCGCCAGCAGCTTGGAGCCTAGCGGGGGCTACAATGAGCAGTTCTTC.

The rearrangement links TRBV12-3 or TRBV12-4 to TRBJ1-6, with 9 bases aligning to TRBD1. The ends lost 6 bases at V and 10 bases at J; junction bases unmatched: 4. The CDR3 length is 13 residues. The CDR3 sequence: CASRLTGGSPLHF. Written as DNA, the CDR3 is TGTGCCAGCAGGTTGACAGGGGGATCACCCCTCCACTTT.

This clonotype was recorded at least ten times. The rearrangement links TRBV28 to TRBJ1-6; D gene ambiguous. Deletions cut 6 bases from V and 7 bases from J, with 10 bases between. CDR1 and CDR2 from the germline V gene are MDHEN and SYDVKM. CDR3 length equals 13 residues. CDR3 loop: CASSDPDNSPLHF. In DNA, the CDR3 is TGTGCCAGCAGCGACCCAGACAATTCACCCCTCCACTTT.

This clonotype was found many times. This chain connects TRBV9 to TRBJ2-2; D gene uncertain. In germline, CDR1 is SGDLS, CDR2 YYNGEE. This CDR3 has 15 residues. The V end lost 0 bases, the J end lost 0 bases, and 6 bases lay between the germline ends. As DNA, the CDR3 is TGTGCCAGCAGCGTAGGGGTGGCGAACACCGGGGAGCTGTTTTTT. This gives the protein CASSVGVANTGELFF.

This clonotype was seen repeatedly, ten times or more. V gene TRBV7-2 combines with J gene TRBJ1-1; no firm D call. CDR1 SGHTA and CDR2 FQGNSA come from the germline V gene. V was shortened by 1 base and J by 1 base, with 10 bases between the two germline ends. CDR3 length: 15 amino acids. In DNA form, the CDR3 reads TGTGCCAGCAGCTTAGATGTCGGTACGAACACTGAAGCTTTCTTT. Its protein is CASSLDVGTNTEAFF.

The chain recombines TRBV29-1 with TRBJ2-1, with D unresolved. Trimming took off 7 bases at V and 2 bases at J, with 18 bases between the two ends. CDR1 SQVTM and CDR2 ANQGSEA come from the germline V gene. The CDR3 has 15 residues. The CDR3 here is CSAVSGRSTYNEQFF. DNA of the CDR3: TGCAGCGCTGTGTCGGGCAGGAGCACCTACAATGAGCAGTTCTTC.

This clonotype has at least ten counts. The chain uses TRBV7-8 and TRBJ1-1; D may be TRBD1 (5 bases). The ends were cut back, 4 bases at V and 5 bases at J, with 11 bases in the middle. This CDR3 has 13 amino acids. The germline V gene encodes CDR1 SGHVS and CDR2 FQNEAQ. The CDR3 nucleotides read TGTGCCAGCAGCTCGACAGCGACGACTGAAGCTTTCTTT. Translation: CASSSTATTEAFF.

This clonotype was observed many times. The chain joins TRBV11-2 to TRBJ2-3; D is undetermined. Trimming stripped 1 base from V and 1 base from J, with 3 bases between. Looked up from germline, CDR1 is SGHAT and CDR2 is FQNNGV. The CDR3 is 13 residues long. The CDR3 DNA sequence: TGTGCCAGCAGCTTAGGGGGCACAGATACGCAGTATTTT. It is translated as CASSLGGTDTQYF.

Only a few counts were recorded for this clonotype. The genes are TRBV20-1 and TRBJ2-7, with D possibly called TRBD1 or TRBD2 (5 bases each). The length of the CDR3 is 14 residues. Trimming pared 5 bases from V and 1 base from J, leaving 15 bases between. The germline CDR1 and CDR2 sequences are DFQATT and SNEGSKA (reference sequence). The CDR3 here is CSAEAGRNSYEQYF. CDR3 DNA: TGCAGTGCTGAAGCAGGGAGAAATTCCTACGAGCAGTACTTC.

The chain carries TRBV5-6 and TRBJ1-4, with a possible D match to TRBD1 (6 bases). The V gene lost 5 bases and the J gene lost 8 bases, with 22 bases spanning the gap. This CDR3 region has 16 residues. Germline CDR1 SGHDT, CDR2 YYEEEE. CDR3 in amino acids: CASSPQGTHIREKLFF. CDR3 DNA: TGTGCCAGCAGTCCTCAAGGGACACACATCAGGGAAAAACTGTTTTTT.

The sample holds a few counts of this clonotype. The rearrangement joins TRBV15 to TRBJ2-2, with D possibly being TRBD1 (5 bases). V was pared by 6 bases and J by 2 bases, with 13 bases between. The V gene's germline CDR1 is LNHNV and CDR2 YYDKDF (reference sequence). The CDR3 sequence is 15 residues long. This CDR3 reads CATREQVGNTGELFF. DNA of the CDR3: TGTGCCACCAGAGAACAGGTTGGCAACACCGGGGAGCTGTTTTTT.

Points on this clonotype: Being one base from a much bigger clone, this may be a read error. CDR3 loop: CASSGGIGYTEAFF. The CDR3 DNA reads TGCGCCAGCAGCGGGGGGATAGGGTATACTGAAGCTTTCTTT. The V gene is TRBV5-1, the J gene TRBJ1-1; a weak D match, TRBD1 (5 bases). V lost 4 bases and J lost 5, with 15 bases in between. Germline V lookup: CDR1 SGHRS, CDR2 YFSETQ. The CDR3 length is 14 residues.

This clonotype appeared many times. The V gene is TRBV6-1, the J gene TRBJ2-3; D is ambiguous. Germline V gene sequence: CDR1 MNHNS, CDR2 SASEGT. The CDR3 contains 16 residues. The V end lost 6 bases, the J end lost 3 bases, and 19 bases lay between the germline ends. The CDR3, as DNA: TGTGCCAGCAGCGAGCCGCCAGGCGGCATAACAGATACGCAGTATTTT. It codes for CASSEPPGGITDTQYF.

This clonotype came up many times. This rearrangement joins TRBV5-1 to TRBJ1-1; tentatively, D is TRBD1 (6 bases). Germline assignment: CDR1 SGHRS and CDR2 YFSETQ. The V gene lost 4 bases and the J gene lost 1 base, with 20 bases spanning the gap. CDR3 size: 17 residues. Here the CDR3 DNA reads TGCGCCAGCAGCGTCAAGGGGGATGGCATGGGGAACACTGAAGCTTTCTTT. Amino acids: CASSVKGDGMGNTEAFF.